This T cell receptor beta chain derives from a study of shared clonotypes between healthy human individuals. An even split of each subset's genomic DNA across several immunoSEQ plates was performed. On ten immunoSEQ deep assay plates, unsorted PBMC DNA was sequenced. The assay was immunoSEQ multiplex PCR, and TCRdb's table has in-frame clones only and misses some. Of around 500,000 clones listed, over 70% are singletons. This clone was found once. The germline CDR1 and CDR2 sequences are SGHVS and FQNEAQ. V dropped 7 bases and J dropped 5; count of bases not matched to a gene: 13. The CDR3 totals 15 residues.

The TCR originated in a woman aged 40 to 50 in good health. Some clones in this sample may be carry-over from other donors' samples. This chain links TRBV7-8 with TRBJ2-5, with TRBD2 identical over 7 bases. Sequenced: PBMCs. Here the CDR3 reads CASNTQGGDGETQYF. CDR3 nucleotides: TGTGCCAGCAACACCCAGGGAGGGGACGGTGAGACCCAGTACTTC.